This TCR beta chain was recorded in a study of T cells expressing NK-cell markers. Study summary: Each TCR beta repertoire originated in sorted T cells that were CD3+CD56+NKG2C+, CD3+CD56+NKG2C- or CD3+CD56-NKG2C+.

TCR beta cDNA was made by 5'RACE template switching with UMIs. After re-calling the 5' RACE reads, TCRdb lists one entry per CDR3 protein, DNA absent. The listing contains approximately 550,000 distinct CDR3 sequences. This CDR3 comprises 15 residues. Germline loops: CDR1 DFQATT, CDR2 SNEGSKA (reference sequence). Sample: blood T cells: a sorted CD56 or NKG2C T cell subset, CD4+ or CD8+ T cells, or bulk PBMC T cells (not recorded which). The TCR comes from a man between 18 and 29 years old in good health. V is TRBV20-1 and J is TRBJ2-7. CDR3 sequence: CSARTTDRSLYEQYF.